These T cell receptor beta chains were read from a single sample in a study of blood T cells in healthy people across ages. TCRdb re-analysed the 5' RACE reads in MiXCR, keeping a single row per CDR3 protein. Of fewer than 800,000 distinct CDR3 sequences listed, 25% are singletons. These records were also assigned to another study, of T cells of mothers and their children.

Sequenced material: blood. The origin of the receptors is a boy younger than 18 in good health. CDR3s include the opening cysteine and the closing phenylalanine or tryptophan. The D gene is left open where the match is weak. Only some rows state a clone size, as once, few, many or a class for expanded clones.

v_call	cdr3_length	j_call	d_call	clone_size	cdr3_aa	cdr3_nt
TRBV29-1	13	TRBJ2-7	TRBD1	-	CSVGGDRAYEQYF	TGCAGCGTTGGGGGGGACAGGGCCTACGAGCAGTACTTC
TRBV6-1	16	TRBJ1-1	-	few	CASSEPGRQRNTEAFF	TGTGCCAGCAGTGAACCGGGCCGACAGAGGAACACTGAAGCTTTCTTT
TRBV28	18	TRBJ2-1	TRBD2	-	CASGTRLAGVPSYNEQFF	TGTGCCAGCGGGACGCGACTAGCGGGAGTTCCATCCTACAATGAGCAGTTCTTC
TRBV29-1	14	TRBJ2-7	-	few	CSVVMDRNSYEQYF	TGCAGCGTTGTAATGGATAGAAACTCCTACGAGCAGTACTTC
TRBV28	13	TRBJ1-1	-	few	CASSLYRVGEAFF	TGTGCCAGCAGTTTATATCGGGTCGGTGAAGCTTTCTTT
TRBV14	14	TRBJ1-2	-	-	CASSQGAGTLGYTF	TGTGCCAGCAGCCAAGGGGCAGGGACTCTTGGCTACACCTTC
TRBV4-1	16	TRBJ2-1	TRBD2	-	CASSHDLAVSYNEQFF	TGCGCCAGCAGCCACGACCTAGCGGTTTCCTACAATGAGCAGTTCTTC
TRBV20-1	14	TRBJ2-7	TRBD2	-	CSAASASGSYEQYF	TGCAGTGCTGCCTCGGCTAGCGGGAGCTACGAGCAGTACTTC
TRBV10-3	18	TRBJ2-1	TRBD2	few	CAISEPGSGRPSYNEQFF	TGTGCCATCAGTGAACCCGGGAGCGGGAGGCCATCCTACAATGAGCAGTTCTTC
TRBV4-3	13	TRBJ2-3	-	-	CASSKVGGDTQYF	TGCGCCAGCAGCAAAGTCGGTGGGGATACGCAGTATTTT
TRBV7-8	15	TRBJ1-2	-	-	CASSLARAGDYGYTF	TGTGCCAGCAGCTTAGCGCGGGCCGGGGACTATGGCTACACCTTC
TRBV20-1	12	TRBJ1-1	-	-	CSAPSIGTEAFF	TGCAGTGCTCCGAGTATTGGCACTGAAGCTTTCTTT
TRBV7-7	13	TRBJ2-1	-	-	CASSVNEGGEQFF	TGTGCTAGCAGCGTTAACGAGGGCGGTGAGCAGTTCTTC
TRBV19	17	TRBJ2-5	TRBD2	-	CASSIGPTSGRGKTQYF	TGTGCCAGTAGTATAGGTCCGACTAGCGGGAGAGGAAAGACCCAGTACTTC
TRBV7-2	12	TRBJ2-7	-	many	CASSLHVYEQYF	TGTGCCAGCAGCTTACACGTTTACGAGCAGTACTTC
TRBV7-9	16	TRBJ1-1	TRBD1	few	CASRRTGGRRVTEAFF	TGTGCCAGCAGAAGGACAGGGGGACGCAGGGTCACTGAAGCTTTCTTT
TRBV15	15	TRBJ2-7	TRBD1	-	CATSLDRWTSYEQYF	TGTGCCACCAGCCTGGACAGGTGGACCTCCTACGAGCAGTACTTC
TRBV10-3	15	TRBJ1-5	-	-	CAISESGDSNQPQHF	TGTGCCATCAGTGAGTCCGGGGACAGCAATCAGCCCCAGCATTTT
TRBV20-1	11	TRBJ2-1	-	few	CSARLVNEQFF	TGCAGTGCGCGACTAGTTAATGAGCAGTTCTTC
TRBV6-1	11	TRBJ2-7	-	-	CASWTLGEQYF	TGTGCCAGCTGGACGCTGGGTGAGCAGTACTTC
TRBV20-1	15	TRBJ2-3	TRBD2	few	CSARGLAGGPYTQYF	TGCAGTGCCAGGGGCCTAGCGGGGGGGCCGTATACGCAGTATTTT
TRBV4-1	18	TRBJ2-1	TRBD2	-	CASSPRGLAGDEYNEQFF	TGCGCCAGCAGCCCAAGGGGACTAGCGGGAGATGAATACAATGAGCAGTTCTTC
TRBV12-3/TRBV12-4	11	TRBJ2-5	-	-	CASTKGETQYF	TGTGCCAGCACTAAAGGAGAGACCCAGTACTTC
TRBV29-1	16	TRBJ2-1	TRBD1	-	CSVEDGGTGTGNEQFF	TGCAGCGTTGAAGATGGGGGGACAGGGACAGGGAATGAGCAGTTCTTC
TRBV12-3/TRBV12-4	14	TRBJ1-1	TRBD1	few	CASRGRGLNTEAFF	TGTGCCAGCAGAGGAAGGGGGCTGAACACTGAAGCTTTCTTT
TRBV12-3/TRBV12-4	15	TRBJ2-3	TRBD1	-	CASSPDRGRADTQYF	TGTGCCAGCAGTCCCGACAGGGGGCGCGCAGATACGCAGTATTTT
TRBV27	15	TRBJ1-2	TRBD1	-	CASSSRDSSNYGYTF	TGTGCCAGCAGTAGCAGGGACAGCTCCAACTATGGCTACACCTTC
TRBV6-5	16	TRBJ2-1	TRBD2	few	CASSYGRGLSVNEQFF	TGTGCCAGCAGTTACGGGCGGGGACTATCCGTTAATGAGCAGTTCTTC
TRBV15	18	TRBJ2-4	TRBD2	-	CAASRDPLAGGPQNIQYF	TGTGCCGCCAGCAGAGATCCCCTAGCGGGGGGCCCTCAAAACATTCAGTACTTC
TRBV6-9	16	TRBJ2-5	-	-	CASSSDRQSVGETQYF	TGTGCCAGCAGTTCCGATCGACAGAGCGTGGGAGAGACCCAGTACTTC
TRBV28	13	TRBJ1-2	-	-	CATLDRDGYGYTF	TGTGCCACCCTCGATAGGGATGGCTATGGCTACACCTTC
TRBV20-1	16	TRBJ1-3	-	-	CSAEAWGVHTGNTIYF	TGCAGTGCCGAGGCTTGGGGGGTTCATACTGGAAACACCATATATTTT
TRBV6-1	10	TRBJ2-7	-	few	CASSAVEQYF	TGTGCCAGCAGTGCTGTCGAGCAGTACTTC
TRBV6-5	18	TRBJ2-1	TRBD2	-	CASSYSGLAILSYNEQFF	TGTGCCAGCAGTTACTCGGGACTAGCGATTTTGTCCTACAATGAGCAGTTCTTC
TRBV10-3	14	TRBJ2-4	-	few	CAISAAGAKNIQYF	TGTGCCATCAGTGCGGCGGGAGCCAAAAACATTCAGTACTTC
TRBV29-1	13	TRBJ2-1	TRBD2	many	CSATSVQYNEQFF	TGCAGCGCGACTAGCGTTCAGTACAATGAGCAGTTCTTC
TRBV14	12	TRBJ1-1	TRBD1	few	CAIKPGQEKAFF	TGTGCCATCAAACCGGGACAGGAAAAAGCTTTCTTT
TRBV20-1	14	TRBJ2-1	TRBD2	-	CSGSSGSKGNEQFF	TGCAGTGGTTCTAGCGGGAGTAAGGGCAATGAGCAGTTCTTC
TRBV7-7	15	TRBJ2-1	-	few	CASSFLAASYNEQFF	TGTGCTAGCAGCTTCTTAGCGGCCAGCTACAATGAGCAGTTCTTC
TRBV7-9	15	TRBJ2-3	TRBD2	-	CASSFASGETDTQYF	TGTGCCAGCAGCTTTGCTAGCGGGGAAACAGATACGCAGTATTTT
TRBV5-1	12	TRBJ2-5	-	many	CASSFGEETQYF	TGCGCCAGCAGCTTCGGTGAAGAGACCCAGTACTTC
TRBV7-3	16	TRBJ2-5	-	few	CASSWGGEGLQETQYF	TGTGCCAGCAGCTGGGGCGGCGAAGGCCTCCAAGAGACCCAGTACTTC
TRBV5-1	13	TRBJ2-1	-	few	CASSLEDGGEQFF	TGCGCCAGCAGCTTGGAGGACGGCGGTGAGCAGTTCTTC
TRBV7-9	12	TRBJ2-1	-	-	CASSLAWDEQFF	TGTGCCAGCAGCTTAGCCTGGGATGAGCAGTTCTTC
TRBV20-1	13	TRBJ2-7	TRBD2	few	CSASHGRPYEQYF	TGCAGTGCTAGTCACGGGAGGCCCTACGAGCAGTACTTC
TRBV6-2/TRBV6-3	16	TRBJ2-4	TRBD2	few	CASSLVAGLTKNIQYF	TGTGCCAGCAGTTTGGTAGCGGGACTAACCAAAAACATTCAGTACTTC
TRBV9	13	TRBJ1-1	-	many	CASSVAGNTEAFF	TGTGCCAGCAGCGTAGCAGGGAACACTGAAGCTTTCTTT
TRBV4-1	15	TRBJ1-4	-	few	CASSHEDRSNEKLFF	TGCGCCAGCAGCCATGAAGACAGATCTAATGAAAAACTGTTTTTT
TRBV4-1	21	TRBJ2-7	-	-	CASSQDSMNSARLVMFYEQYF	TGCGCCAGCAGCCAAGATTCCATGAACAGTGCCCGGCTGGTGATGTTCTACGAGCAGTACTTC
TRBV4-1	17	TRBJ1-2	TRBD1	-	CASSHLRQGAGNYGYTF	TGCGCCAGCAGCCATCTCAGACAGGGGGCGGGGAACTATGGCTACACCTTC
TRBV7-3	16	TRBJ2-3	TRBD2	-	CASSLIGGLATDTQYF	TGTGCCAGCAGCTTAATAGGGGGACTAGCCACAGATACGCAGTATTTT
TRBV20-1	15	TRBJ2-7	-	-	CSAPRRKQGFYEQYF	TGCAGTGCTCCGCGACGGAAGCAGGGCTTCTACGAGCAGTACTTC
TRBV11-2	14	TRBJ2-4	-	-	CAISSNPGKNIQYF	TGTGCCATCAGCTCCAACCCCGGGAAAAACATTCAGTACTTC
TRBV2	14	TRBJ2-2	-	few	CASSLDWRTGELFF	TGTGCCAGCAGTCTAGACTGGCGAACCGGGGAGCTGTTTTTT
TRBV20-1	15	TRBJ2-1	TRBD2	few	CSARGWLAGEDEQFF	TGCAGTGCTAGAGGGTGGCTAGCGGGGGAGGATGAGCAGTTCTTC
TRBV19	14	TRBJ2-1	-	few	CASSSQGLDNEQFF	TGTGCCAGTAGTAGCCAGGGACTCGACAATGAGCAGTTCTTC